This T cell receptor (beta chain) was observed in a study of cytomegalovirus exposure and HLA in healthy donors. Concerning this clone: Its antigen is not identified.

CDR3 length: 13 amino acids. The germline V and J ends were trimmed by 0 bases and 4 bases, with 6 bases remaining between them. Per the germline V gene, CDR1 is SGHAT and CDR2 is FQDESV (reference sequence). General study points: TCR beta V- and J-gene trimming was later associated with a missense DCLRE1C variant.

Primers: 60 Vbeta forward and 13 Jbeta reverse. Sequencing was performed with immunoSEQ multiplex PCR; in TCRdb, only in-frame clones are kept and a portion is missing. Its table records roughly 120,000 clones. The chain recombines TRBV11-1 with TRBJ2-5, with no clear D. The clonotype originates from a man aged 40-55 years in good health and CMV-seronegative. Source material: PBMCs. In DNA, the CDR3 is TGTGCCAGCAGCTTAGCGAATAGAGAGACCCAGTACTTC. Its translation is CASSLANRETQYF. Full variable domain (rest looked up from reference TRBV11-1 and TRBJ2-5): EAEVAQSPRYKITEKSQAVAFWCDPISGHATLYWYRQILGQGPELLVQFQDESVVDDSQLPKDRFSAERLKGVDSTLKIQPAELGDSAMYLCASSLANRETQYFGPGTRLLVL.